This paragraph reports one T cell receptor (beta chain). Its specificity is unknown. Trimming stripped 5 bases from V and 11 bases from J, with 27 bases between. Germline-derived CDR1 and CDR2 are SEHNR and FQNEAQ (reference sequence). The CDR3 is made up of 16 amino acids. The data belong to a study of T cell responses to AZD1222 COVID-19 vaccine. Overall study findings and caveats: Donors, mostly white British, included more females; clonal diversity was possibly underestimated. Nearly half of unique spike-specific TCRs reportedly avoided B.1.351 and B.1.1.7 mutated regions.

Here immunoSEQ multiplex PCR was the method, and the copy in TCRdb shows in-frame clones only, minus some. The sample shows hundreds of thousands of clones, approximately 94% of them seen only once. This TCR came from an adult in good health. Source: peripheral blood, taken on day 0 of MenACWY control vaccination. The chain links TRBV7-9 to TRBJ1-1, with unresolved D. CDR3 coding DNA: TGTGCCAGCAGCGCACTAGGACCCCGACCCGTTGTGGGGGCTTTCTTT. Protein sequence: CASSALGPRPVVGAFF.